This TCR beta chain was captured in a study of T and B cells in COVID-19 patients. Study summary: COVID-19 patients gave peripheral blood either during active infection or after recovery. Of approximately 19 active-infection patients, under 15 were critically ill with mechanical ventilation or extracorporeal membrane oxygenation. Overall study findings and caveats: Of about 2,300 TCR clusters found only in the recovered cohort, a few dozen had low generation probability. Patients with COVID-19 reportedly showed strongly skewed T cell receptor beta variable and joining gene usage.

Multiplex PCR with BIOMED2 TRB-A/B primer pools amplified TRB rearrangements. TCRdb passed the multiplex PCR reads through MiXCR, listing each CDR3 protein once. The data contain several thousand distinct CDR3 sequences, around 34% of them singletons. Points on this clonotype: Its antigen is not identified.

Each TRB amplification used about 250-550 ng of genomic DNA from blood. The TCR originated in a human donor with active COVID-19. The sample consisted of blood.

Written as DNA, the CDR3 is TGTGCCAGCTCACCGGAACAGGGGGCGAGAGATACGCAGTATTTT. Its protein is CASSPEQGARDTQYF. The genes are TRBV18 and TRBJ2-3, with 9 bases aligning to TRBD1. The CDR3 covers 15 residues. With V trimmed by 3 bases and J by 5 bases, 6 bases remained unmatched. Looked up from germline, CDR1 is KGHSH and CDR2 is LQKENI.